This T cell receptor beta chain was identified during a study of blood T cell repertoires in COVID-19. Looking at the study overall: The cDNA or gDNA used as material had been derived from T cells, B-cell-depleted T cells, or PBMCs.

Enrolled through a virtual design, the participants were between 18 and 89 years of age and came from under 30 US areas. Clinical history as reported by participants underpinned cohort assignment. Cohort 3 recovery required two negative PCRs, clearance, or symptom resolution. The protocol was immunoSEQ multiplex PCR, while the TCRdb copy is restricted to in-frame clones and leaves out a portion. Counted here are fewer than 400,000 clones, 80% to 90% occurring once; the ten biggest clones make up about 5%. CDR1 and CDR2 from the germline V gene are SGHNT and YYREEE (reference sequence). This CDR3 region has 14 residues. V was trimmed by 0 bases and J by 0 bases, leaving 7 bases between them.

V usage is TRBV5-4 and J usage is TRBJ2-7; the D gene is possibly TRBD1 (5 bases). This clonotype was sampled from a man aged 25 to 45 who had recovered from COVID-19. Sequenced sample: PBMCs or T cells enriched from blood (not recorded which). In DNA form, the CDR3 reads TGTGCCAGCAGCTTGGCAGGGCACTCCTACGAGCAGTACTTC. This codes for CASSLAGHSYEQYF. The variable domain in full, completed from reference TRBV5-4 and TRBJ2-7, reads ETGVTQSPTHLIKTRGQQVTLRCSSQSGHNTVSWYQQALGQGPQFIFQYYREEENGRGNFPPRFSGLQFPNYSSELNVNALELDDSALYLCASSLAGHSYEQYFGPGTRLTVT.